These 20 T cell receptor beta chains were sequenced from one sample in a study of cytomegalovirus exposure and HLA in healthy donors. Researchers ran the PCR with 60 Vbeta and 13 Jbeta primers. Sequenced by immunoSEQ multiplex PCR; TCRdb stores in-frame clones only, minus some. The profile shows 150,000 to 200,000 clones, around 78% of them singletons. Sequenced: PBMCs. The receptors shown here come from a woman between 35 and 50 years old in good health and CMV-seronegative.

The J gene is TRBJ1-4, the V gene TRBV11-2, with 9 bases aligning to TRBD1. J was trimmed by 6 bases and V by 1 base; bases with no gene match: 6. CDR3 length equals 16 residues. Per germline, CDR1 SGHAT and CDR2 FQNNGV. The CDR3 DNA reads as TGTGCCAGCAGCTTAGTGGGGACAGGGCTCGATGAAAAACTGTTTTTT. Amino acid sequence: CASSLVGTGLDEKLFF. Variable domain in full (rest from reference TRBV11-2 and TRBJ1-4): EAGVAQSPRYKIIEKRQSVAFWCNPISGHATLYWYQQILGQGPKLLIQFQNNGVVDDSQLPKDRFSAERLKGVDSTLKIQPAKLEDSAVYLCASSLVGTGLDEKLFFGSGTQLSVL.

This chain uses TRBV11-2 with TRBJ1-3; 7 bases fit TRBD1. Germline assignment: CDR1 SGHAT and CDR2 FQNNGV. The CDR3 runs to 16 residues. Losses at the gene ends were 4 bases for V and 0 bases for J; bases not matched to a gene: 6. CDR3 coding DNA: TGTGCCAGCAGCTCTGGACAGGTCTACTCTGGAAACACCATATATTTT. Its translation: CASSSGQVYSGNTIYF.

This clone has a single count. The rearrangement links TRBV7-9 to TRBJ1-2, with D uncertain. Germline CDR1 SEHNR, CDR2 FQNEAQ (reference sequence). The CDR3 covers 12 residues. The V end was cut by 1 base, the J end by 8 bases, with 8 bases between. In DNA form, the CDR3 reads TGTGCCAGCAGCTTAGGGAGCGGGGGCTACACCTTC. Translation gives CASSLGSGGYTF.

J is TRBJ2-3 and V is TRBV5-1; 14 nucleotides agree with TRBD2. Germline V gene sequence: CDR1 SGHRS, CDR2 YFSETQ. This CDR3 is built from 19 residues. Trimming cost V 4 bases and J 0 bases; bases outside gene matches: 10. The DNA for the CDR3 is TGCGCCAGCAGCGCGTTACCGGGACTAGCGGGGGCTAGCACAGATACGCAGTATTTT. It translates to CASSALPGLAGASTDTQYF.

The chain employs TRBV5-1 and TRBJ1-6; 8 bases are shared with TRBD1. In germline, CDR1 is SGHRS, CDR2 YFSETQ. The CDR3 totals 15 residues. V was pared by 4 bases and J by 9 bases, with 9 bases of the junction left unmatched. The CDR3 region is CASSVIDRGGSPLHF. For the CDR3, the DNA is TGCGCCAGCAGCGTGATAGACAGGGGTGGTTCACCCCTCCACTTT.

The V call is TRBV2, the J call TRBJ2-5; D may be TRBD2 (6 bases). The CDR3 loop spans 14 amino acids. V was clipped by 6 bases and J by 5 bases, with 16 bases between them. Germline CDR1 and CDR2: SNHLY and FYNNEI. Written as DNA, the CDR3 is TGTGCCAGCAGCCCCGGGAGCTTGGGGGAGACCCAGTACTTC. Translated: CASSPGSLGETQYF.

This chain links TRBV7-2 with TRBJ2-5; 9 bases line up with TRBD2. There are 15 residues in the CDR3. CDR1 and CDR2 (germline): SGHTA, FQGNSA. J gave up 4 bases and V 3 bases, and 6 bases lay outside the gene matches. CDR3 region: CASSLDPSGVETQYF. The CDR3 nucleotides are TGTGCCAGCAGCTTGGACCCTAGCGGGGTAGAGACCCAGTACTTC.

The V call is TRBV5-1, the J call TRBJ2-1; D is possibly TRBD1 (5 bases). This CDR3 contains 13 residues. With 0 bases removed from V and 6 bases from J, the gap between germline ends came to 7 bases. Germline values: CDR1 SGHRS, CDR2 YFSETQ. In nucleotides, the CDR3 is TGCGCCAGCAGCTTGGAGGGGTCCAATGAGCAGTTCTTC. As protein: CASSLEGSNEQFF.

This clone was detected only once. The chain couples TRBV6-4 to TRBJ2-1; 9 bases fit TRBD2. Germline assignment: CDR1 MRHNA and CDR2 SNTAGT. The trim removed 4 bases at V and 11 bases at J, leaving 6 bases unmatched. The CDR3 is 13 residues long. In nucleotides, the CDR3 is TGTGCCAGCAGTGGAGAGAGCGGGGGGCAGCAGTTCTTC. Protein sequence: CASSGESGGQQFF.

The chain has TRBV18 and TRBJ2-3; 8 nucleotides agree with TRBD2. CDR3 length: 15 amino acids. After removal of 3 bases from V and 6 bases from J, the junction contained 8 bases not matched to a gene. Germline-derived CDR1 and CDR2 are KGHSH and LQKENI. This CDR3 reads CASSPQRGGRDTQYF. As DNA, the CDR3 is TGTGCCAGCTCACCCCAACGGGGGGGCAGGGATACGCAGTATTTT.

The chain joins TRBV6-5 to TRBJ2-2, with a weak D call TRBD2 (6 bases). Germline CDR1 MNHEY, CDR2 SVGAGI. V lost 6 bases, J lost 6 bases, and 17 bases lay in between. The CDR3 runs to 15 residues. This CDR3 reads CASRLTGGVAGELFF. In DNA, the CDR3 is TGTGCCAGCAGGCTTACAGGAGGGGTTGCCGGGGAGCTGTTTTTT.

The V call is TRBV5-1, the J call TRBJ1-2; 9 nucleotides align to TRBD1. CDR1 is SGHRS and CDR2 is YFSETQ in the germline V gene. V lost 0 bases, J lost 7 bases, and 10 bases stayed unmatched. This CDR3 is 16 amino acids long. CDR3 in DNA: TGCGCCAGCAGCTTGGTATCGCCGGACAGGGGAGGTGGCTACACCTTC. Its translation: CASSLVSPDRGGGYTF.

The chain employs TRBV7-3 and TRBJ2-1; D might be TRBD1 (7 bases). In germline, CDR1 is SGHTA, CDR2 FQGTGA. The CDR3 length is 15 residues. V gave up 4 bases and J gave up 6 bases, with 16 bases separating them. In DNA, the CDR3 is TGTGCCAGCAGCTCGTCCGGGACAGCGGGCAATGAGCAGTTCTTC. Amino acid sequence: CASSSSGTAGNEQFF.

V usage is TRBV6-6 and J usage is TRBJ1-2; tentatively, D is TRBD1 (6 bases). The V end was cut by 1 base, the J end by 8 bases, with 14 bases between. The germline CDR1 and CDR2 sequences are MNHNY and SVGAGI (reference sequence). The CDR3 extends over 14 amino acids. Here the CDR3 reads CASSYLQGGGGYTF. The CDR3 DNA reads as TGTGCCAGCAGTTACTTACAGGGCGGTGGGGGCTACACCTTC.

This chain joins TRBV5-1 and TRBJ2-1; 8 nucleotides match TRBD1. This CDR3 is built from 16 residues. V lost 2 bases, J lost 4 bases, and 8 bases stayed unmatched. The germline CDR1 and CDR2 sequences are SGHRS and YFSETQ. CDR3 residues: CASSFAGTGVYNEQFF. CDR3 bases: TGCGCCAGCAGCTTCGCCGGGACAGGAGTATACAATGAGCAGTTCTTC.

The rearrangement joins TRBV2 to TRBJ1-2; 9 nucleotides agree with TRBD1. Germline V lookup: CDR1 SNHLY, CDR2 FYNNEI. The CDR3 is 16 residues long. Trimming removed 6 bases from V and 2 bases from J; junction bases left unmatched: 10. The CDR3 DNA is TGTGCCAGCAGCTACACAACCGGGACAGGGAACTATGGCTACACCTTC. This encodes CASSYTTGTGNYGYTF.

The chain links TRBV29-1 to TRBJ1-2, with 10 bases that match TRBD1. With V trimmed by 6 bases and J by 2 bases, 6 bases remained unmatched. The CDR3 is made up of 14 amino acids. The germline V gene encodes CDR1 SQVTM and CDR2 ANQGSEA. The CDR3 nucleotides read TGCAGCGTCGCCGGGACAGGGGAAAACTATGGCTACACCTTC. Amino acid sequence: CSVAGTGENYGYTF.

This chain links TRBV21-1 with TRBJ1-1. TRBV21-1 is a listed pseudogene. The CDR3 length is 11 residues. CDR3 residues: CAKDHLRGAFF. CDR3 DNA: TGTGCCAAAGACCACTTGCGGGGAGCTTTCTTT.

CDR3 DNA sequence: TGTGCCAGCAGCTCGAGGACTAGCGGGGGGCGAATATACAATGAGCAGTTCTTC. Translating it yields CASSSRTSGGRIYNEQFF. The chain has TRBV5-4 and TRBJ2-1, with TRBD2 matching 14 bases. CDR1 and CDR2 from the germline V gene are SGHNT and YYREEE (reference sequence). V shed 3 bases, J shed 4 bases, and the junction held 9 bases outside the gene matches. The CDR3 length is 18 residues. Based on the CDR3 plus reference TRBV5-4 and TRBJ2-1, the full variable domain is ETGVTQSPTHLIKTRGQQVTLRCSSQSGHNTVSWYQQALGQGPQFIFQYYREEENGRGNFPPRFSGLQFPNYSSELNVNALELDDSALYLCASSSRTSGGRIYNEQFFGPGTRLTVL.

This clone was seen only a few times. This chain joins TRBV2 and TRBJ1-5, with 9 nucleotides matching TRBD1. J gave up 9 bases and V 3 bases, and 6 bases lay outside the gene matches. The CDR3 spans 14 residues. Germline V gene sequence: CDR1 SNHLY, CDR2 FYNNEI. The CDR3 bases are TGTGCCAGCAGTGATGAGGGGACAGGGTGGCCCCAGCATTTT. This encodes CASSDEGTGWPQHF.